This is a list of T cell receptor beta chains from one sample in a study of control samples from healthy donors and cancer patients. Profiled with immunoSEQ multiplex PCR; TCRdb holds only in-frame clones, not every one. The profile shows approximately 150,000 clones, 96% of them singletons. Specimen: blood. The receptor set was obtained from a woman younger than 45 in good health. Both conserved end residues are trimmed from each CDR3. Size values are once, few and many counts, or a class for expanded clones, and some rows have none.

v_gene: TRBV6-5
len: 12
abundance: .
CDR3aa: ASSRDRVQGGYT

v_gene: TRBV6-5
len: 12
abundance: .
CDR3aa: ASSVPGLGSPLH

v_gene: TRBV28
len: 12
abundance: .
CDR3aa: ASSLLHLKHEQY

v_gene: TRBV6-5
len: 12
abundance: .
CDR3aa: ASARGGRNEKLF

v_gene: TRBV27
len: 18
abundance: .
CDR3aa: ASTIRARANAASSYNEQF

v_gene: TRBV6-5
len: 11
abundance: once
CDR3aa: ASSSGTVVEAF

v_gene: TRBV28
len: 13
abundance: .
CDR3aa: ASRQGVVHGEKLF

v_gene: TRBV19
len: 13
abundance: .
CDR3aa: ASSIGRATNEKLF

v_gene: TRBV9
len: 11
abundance: .
CDR3aa: ASSAISNTEAF

v_gene: TRBV20-1
len: 12
abundance: .
CDR3aa: SASTFRDNSPLH

v_gene: TRBV5-1
len: 13
abundance: .
CDR3aa: ASSLFRQNYNEQF

v_gene: TRBV6-5
len: 11
abundance: .
CDR3aa: ASSSRRNQPQH